Given below is one T cell receptor beta chain in context. Sequenced by immunoSEQ multiplex PCR; TCRdb stores in-frame clones only, minus some. This sample has roughly 18,000 clones, with around three quarters found just once. This sample was taken from a study of blood T cell repertoires in COVID-19. About the research overall: COVID-19 samples, acute and convalescent, were from the United States, Italy and Spain.

Seattle patient enrollment occurred during active infection, with longitudinal follow-up thereafter. The receptor was derived from an older man with COVID-19, enrolled during active disease. Sequencing used peripheral blood.

The CDR3 is CASSLDSGPYNEQFF. The CDR3 nucleotides read TGTGCCAGCAGCTTAGACAGCGGACCATACAATGAGCAGTTCTTC. The J gene is TRBJ2-1, the V gene TRBV7-9, with D possibly being TRBD2 (5 bases). V was trimmed by 1 base and J by 4 bases, leaving 11 bases between them. The CDR3 is 15 amino acids. The germline gives CDR1 SEHNR, CDR2 FQNEAQ (reference sequence).